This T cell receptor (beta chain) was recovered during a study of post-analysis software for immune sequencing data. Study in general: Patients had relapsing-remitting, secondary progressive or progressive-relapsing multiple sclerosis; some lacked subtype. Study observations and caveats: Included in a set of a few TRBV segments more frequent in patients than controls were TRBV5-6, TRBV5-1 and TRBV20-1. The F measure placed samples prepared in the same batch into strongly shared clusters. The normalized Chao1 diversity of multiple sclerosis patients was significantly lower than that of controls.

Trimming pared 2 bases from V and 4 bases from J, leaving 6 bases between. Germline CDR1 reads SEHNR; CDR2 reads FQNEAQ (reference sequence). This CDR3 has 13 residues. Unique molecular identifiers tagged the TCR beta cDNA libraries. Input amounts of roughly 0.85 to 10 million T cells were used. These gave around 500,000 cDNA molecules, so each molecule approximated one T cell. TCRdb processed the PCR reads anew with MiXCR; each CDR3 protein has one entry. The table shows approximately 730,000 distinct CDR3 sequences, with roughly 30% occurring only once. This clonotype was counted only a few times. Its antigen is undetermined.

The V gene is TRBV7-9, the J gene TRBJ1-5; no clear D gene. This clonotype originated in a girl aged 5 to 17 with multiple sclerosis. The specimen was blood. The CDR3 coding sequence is TGTGCCAGCAGCTTATTGCAGAATCAGCCCCAGCATTTT. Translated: CASSLLQNQPQHF.